This T cell receptor beta chain is drawn from a study of cytomegalovirus exposure and HLA in healthy donors. Study outcomes and limitations: Listed as cytomegalovirus-associated were roughly 180 TCR beta chains. Follow-up analysis found HLA locus-dependent TCR association rates, highest for DRB1 and lowest for HLA-C.

On this clone itself: The antigen is unknown. The conserved closing phenylalanine or tryptophan is absent in this CDR3, likely reflecting a read error. The limits of the CDR3 on the DNA are not certain, so only TCRdb's listed CDR3 is given.

60 Vbeta and 13 Jbeta primers were used in PCR. Some clones are missing from TCRdb's copy, which holds only in-frame ones; the method was immunoSEQ multiplex PCR. The sample records around 170,000 clones, 60% to 85% being singletons. The germline gives CDR1 MNHNY, CDR2 SVGAGI (reference sequence). The CDR3 is 12 amino acids in total, end residues counted. J is TRBJ2-7 and V is TRBV6-6; the table's D call TRBD2 went unverified against the DNA. What was sequenced was PBMCs. The sequence came from a woman aged 45-60 years in good health and CMV-seropositive. CDR3 loop: CASSYSGTSVIL.